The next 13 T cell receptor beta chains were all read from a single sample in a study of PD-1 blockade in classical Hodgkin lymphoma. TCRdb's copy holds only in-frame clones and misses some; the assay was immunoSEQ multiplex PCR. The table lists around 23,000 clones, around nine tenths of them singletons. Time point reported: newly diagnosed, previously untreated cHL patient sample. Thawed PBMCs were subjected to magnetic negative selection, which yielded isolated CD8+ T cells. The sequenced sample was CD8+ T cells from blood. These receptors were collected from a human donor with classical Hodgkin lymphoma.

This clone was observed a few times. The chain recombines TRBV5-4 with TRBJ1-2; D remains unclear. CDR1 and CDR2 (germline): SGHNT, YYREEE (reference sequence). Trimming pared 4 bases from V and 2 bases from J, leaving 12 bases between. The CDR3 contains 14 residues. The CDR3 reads CASSLRTVNYGYTF. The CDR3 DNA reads TGTGCCAGCAGCCTTAGGACGGTGAACTATGGCTACACCTTC.

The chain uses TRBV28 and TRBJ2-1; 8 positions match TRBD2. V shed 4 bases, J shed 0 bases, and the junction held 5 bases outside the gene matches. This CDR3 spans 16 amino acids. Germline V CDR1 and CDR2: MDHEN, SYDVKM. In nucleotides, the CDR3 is TGTGCCAGCAGTTCTAAGCGGGGGAGCTCCTACAATGAGCAGTTCTTC. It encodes CASSSKRGSSYNEQFF.

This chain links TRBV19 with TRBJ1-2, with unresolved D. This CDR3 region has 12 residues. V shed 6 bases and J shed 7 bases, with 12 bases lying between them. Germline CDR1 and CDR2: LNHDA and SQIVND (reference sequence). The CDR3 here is CASSGRVAGYTF. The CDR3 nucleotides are TGTGCCAGTAGCGGTCGGGTAGCTGGCTACACCTTC.

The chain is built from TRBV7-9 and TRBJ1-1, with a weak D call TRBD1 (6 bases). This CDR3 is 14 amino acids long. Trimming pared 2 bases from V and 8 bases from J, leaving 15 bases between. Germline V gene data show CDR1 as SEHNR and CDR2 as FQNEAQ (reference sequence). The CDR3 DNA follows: TGTGCCAGCAGCTTAACCCAGGGGCTTGGGGAAGCTTTCTTT. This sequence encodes CASSLTQGLGEAFF.

The CDR3: CASSVGTDYYGYTF. DNA for the CDR3: TGTGCCAGCAGCGTAGGGACAGACTACTATGGCTACACCTTC. This chain uses TRBV9 with TRBJ1-2; TRBD1 is a possible D gene (6 bases). Trimming cost V 0 bases and J 3 bases, with 9 bases left between them. This CDR3 comprises 14 residues. Germline V CDR1 and CDR2: SGDLS, YYNGEE.

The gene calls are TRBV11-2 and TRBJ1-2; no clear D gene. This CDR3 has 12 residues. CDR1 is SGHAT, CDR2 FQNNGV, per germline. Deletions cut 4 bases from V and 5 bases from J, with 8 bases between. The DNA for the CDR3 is TGTGCCAGCAGCTCGGTTACTTATGGCTACACCTTC. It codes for CASSSVTYGYTF.

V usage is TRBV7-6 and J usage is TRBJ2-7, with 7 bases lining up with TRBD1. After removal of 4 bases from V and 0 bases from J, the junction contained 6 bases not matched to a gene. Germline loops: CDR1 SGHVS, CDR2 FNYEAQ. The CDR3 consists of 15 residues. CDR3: CASSYIQGSSYEQYF. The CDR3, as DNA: TGTGCCAGCAGCTACATACAGGGGAGCTCCTACGAGCAGTACTTC.

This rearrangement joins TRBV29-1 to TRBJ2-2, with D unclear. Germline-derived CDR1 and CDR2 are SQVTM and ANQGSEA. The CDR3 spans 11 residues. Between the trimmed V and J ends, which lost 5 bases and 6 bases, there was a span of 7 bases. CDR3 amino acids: CSVRSSGELFF. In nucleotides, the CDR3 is TGCAGCGTTAGGTCTTCCGGGGAGCTGTTTTTT.

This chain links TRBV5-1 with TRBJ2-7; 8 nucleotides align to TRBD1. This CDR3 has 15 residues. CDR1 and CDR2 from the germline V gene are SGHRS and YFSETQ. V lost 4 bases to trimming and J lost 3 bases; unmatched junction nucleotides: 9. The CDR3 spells CASSPLDRGGYEQYF. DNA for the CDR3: TGCGCCAGCAGCCCTTTAGACAGGGGTGGCTACGAGCAGTACTTC.

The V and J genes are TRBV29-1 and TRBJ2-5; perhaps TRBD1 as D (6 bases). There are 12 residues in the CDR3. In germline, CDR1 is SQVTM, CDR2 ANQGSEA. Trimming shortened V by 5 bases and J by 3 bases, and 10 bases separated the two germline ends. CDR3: CSVLKGEETQYF. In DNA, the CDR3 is TGCAGCGTTTTGAAGGGGGAAGAGACCCAGTACTTC.

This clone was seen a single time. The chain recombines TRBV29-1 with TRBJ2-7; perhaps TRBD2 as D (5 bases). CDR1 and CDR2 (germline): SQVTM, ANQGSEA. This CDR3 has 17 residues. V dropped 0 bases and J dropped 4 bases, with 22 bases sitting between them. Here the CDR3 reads CSVEEGNSRDLWYEQYF. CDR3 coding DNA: TGCAGCGTTGAAGAAGGTAATTCCCGGGATCTTTGGTACGAGCAGTACTTC.

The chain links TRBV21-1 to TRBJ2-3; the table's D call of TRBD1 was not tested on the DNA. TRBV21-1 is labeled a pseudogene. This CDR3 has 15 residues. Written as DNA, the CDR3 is TGTGCCAGCAGCAAAGTTTACAGGGTCACAGATACGCAGTATTTT. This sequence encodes CASSKVYRVTDTQYF.

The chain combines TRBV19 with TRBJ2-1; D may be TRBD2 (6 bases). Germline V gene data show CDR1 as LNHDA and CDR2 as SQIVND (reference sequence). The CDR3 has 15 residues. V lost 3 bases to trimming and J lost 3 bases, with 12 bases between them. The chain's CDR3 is CASSMEGSVYNEQFF. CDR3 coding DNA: TGTGCCAGTAGTATGGAGGGGTCGGTCTACAATGAGCAGTTCTTC.